What follows are 6 T cell receptor beta chains derived from one specimen sequenced in a study of cytomegalovirus exposure and HLA in healthy donors. The PCR contained 60 Vbeta and 13 Jbeta primers. The repertoire was sequenced with immunoSEQ multiplex PCR; TCRdb's copy has only in-frame clones and lacks some. The sample has approximately 100,000 clones, over 60% seen once. Specimen: PBMCs. The source of these receptors is a female donor in good health and CMV-seronegative.

V usage is TRBV14 and J usage is TRBJ2-3; 9 nucleotides align to TRBD1. This CDR3 contains 15 residues. J gave up 4 bases and V 7 bases, and 9 bases lay outside the gene matches. Per germline, CDR1 SGHDN and CDR2 FVKESK. The CDR3 nucleotides are TGTGCCAGCACCACAGGGGGCGCTTACGCAGATACGCAGTATTTT. Translation gives CASTTGGAYADTQYF.

There are a few counts of this clone. The rearrangement uses TRBV28 and TRBJ1-2; D may be TRBD1 (6 bases). CDR3 length equals 12 residues. From germline, CDR1 is MDHEN and CDR2 SYDVKM. V was pared by 7 bases and J by 8 bases, with 14 bases between. CDR3 nucleotides: TGTGCCAGCATTTCAACACAGGGAGGCTACACCTTC. This translates into CASISTQGGYTF.

This clone appeared a single time. The rearrangement links TRBV6-5 to TRBJ2-5; D is perhaps TRBD1 (6 bases). The CDR3 extends over 14 amino acids. The V gene's germline CDR1 is MNHEY and CDR2 SVGAGI. The V gene lost 0 bases and the J gene lost 2 bases, with 7 bases spanning the gap. CDR3 sequence (DNA): TGTGCCAGCAGTTACTCTCAGGGGCAAGAGACCCAGTACTTC. This translates into CASSYSQGQETQYF.

The V and J genes are TRBV27 and TRBJ2-3; 10 bases map to TRBD2. This CDR3 contains 17 residues. J was trimmed by 1 base and V by 3 bases; bases with no gene match: 7. Germline CDR1 MNHEY, CDR2 SMNVEV (reference sequence). CDR3 region: CASSFLSSGGRTDTQYF. In DNA, the CDR3 is TGTGCCAGCAGTTTCCTCTCTAGCGGGGGTCGCACAGATACGCAGTATTTT.

The chain uses TRBV5-4 and TRBJ2-7; D might be TRBD1 (6 bases). V was trimmed by 0 bases and J by 6 bases, leaving 13 bases between them. Germline loops: CDR1 SGHNT, CDR2 YYREEE (reference sequence). The CDR3 sequence is 14 residues long. The CDR3 DNA follows: TGTGCCAGCAGCTTGGTACAGGGAACCTCCGAGCAGTACTTC. This gives the protein CASSLVQGTSEQYF.

The V call is TRBV29-1, the J call TRBJ2-3; TRBD2 might be the D (5 bases). The V and J ends lost 0 bases and 8 bases respectively, with 12 bases between them. The CDR3 consists of 13 residues. Germline V gene data show CDR1 as SQVTM and CDR2 as ANQGSEA. This CDR3 reads CSVEEGATLTQYF. The CDR3 region has the DNA TGCAGCGTTGAAGAGGGAGCAACCCTTACGCAGTATTTT.